This is a list of T cell receptor beta chains from one sample in a study of blood T cell repertoires in COVID-19. Clones were read by immunoSEQ multiplex PCR, and TCRdb kept only the in-frame ones, dropping some. Found here are under 95,000 clones, 65% to 85% of them singletons; the top ten hold around 29%. Sequenced sample: peripheral blood. The origin of the receptors is a woman over 75 with acute or convalescent COVID-19. Both conserved end residues are part of each CDR3. A D gene is named only where the DNA matches it firmly. Clone size, where shown, is once, few, many, or a class for clones that have expanded.

v_gene: TRBV28; j_gene: TRBJ2-1; d_gene: -; abundance: -; CDR3aa: CASRRDWRYNEQFF; CDR3nt: TGTGCCAGCAGAAGGGACTGGAGATACAATGAGCAGTTCTTC
v_gene: TRBV7-9; j_gene: TRBJ1-5; d_gene: TRBD1; abundance: -; CDR3aa: CASSSSGQGASQPQHF; CDR3nt: TGTGCCAGCAGCTCGTCAGGACAGGGGGCTAGTCAGCCCCAGCATTTT
v_gene: TRBV24-1; j_gene: TRBJ2-6; d_gene: TRBD1; abundance: -; CDR3aa: CATSDRTGSSGANVLTF; CDR3nt: TGTGCCACCAGTGATAGGACAGGGTCGTCTGGGGCCAACGTCCTGACTTTC
v_gene: TRBV6-5; j_gene: TRBJ2-7; d_gene: -; abundance: -; CDR3aa: CASSYSGSYEQYF; CDR3nt: TGTGCCAGCAGTTACAGCGGTTCCTACGAGCAGTACTTC
v_gene: TRBV14; j_gene: TRBJ2-1; d_gene: TRBD2; abundance: -; CDR3aa: CASSQESPGLAGDEQFF; CDR3nt: TGTGCCAGCAGCCAGGAAAGCCCGGGACTAGCTGGGGATGAGCAGTTCTTC
v_gene: TRBV7-3; j_gene: TRBJ1-1; d_gene: TRBD1; abundance: -; CDR3aa: CASSLDRAVNTEAFF; CDR3nt: TGTGCCAGCAGCCTAGACAGGGCCGTGAACACTGAAGCTTTCTTT
v_gene: TRBV11-1; j_gene: TRBJ2-5; d_gene: TRBD1; abundance: -; CDR3aa: CASSLARGQETQYF; CDR3nt: TGTGCCAGCAGCTTAGCTAGGGGACAGGAGACCCAGTACTTC
v_gene: TRBV7-2; j_gene: TRBJ2-3; d_gene: -; abundance: -; CDR3aa: CASSLGRNTDTQYF; CDR3nt: TGTGCCAGCAGCTTAGGGCGGAACACAGATACGCAGTATTTT
v_gene: TRBV19; j_gene: TRBJ2-3; d_gene: TRBD2; abundance: once; CDR3aa: CASSPRTRGKDTQYF; CDR3nt: TGTGCCAGTAGTCCCAGGACTAGAGGTAAAGATACGCAGTATTTT
v_gene: TRBV18; j_gene: TRBJ2-1; d_gene: TRBD1; abundance: -; CDR3aa: CASSPPRGQYNEQFF; CDR3nt: TGTGCCAGCTCACCCCCCCGGGGACAGTACAATGAGCAGTTCTTC
v_gene: TRBV6-7; j_gene: TRBJ2-7; d_gene: -; abundance: once; CDR3aa: CASSYRRFSGSEQYF; CDR3nt: TGTGCCAGCAGTTACCGACGATTTTCCGGGAGCGAGCAGTACTTC
v_gene: TRBV10-3; j_gene: TRBJ2-3; d_gene: TRBD1; abundance: -; CDR3aa: CAISTRDRGSDTQYF; CDR3nt: TGTGCCATCAGTACGAGGGACAGGGGTTCAGATACGCAGTATTTT
v_gene: TRBV5-6; j_gene: TRBJ2-1; d_gene: -; abundance: -; CDR3aa: CASSLAGEQFF; CDR3nt: TGTGCCAGCAGCTTGGCAGGCGAGCAGTTCTTC
v_gene: TRBV5-5; j_gene: TRBJ1-1; d_gene: TRBD1; abundance: -; CDR3aa: CASRPTGLNTEAFF; CDR3nt: TGTGCCAGCAGACCGACAGGGTTGAACACTGAAGCTTTCTTT
v_gene: TRBV11-2; j_gene: TRBJ2-1; d_gene: TRBD1; abundance: -; CDR3aa: CASSSDRDDEQFF; CDR3nt: TGTGCCAGCAGCTCTGACAGGGATGATGAGCAGTTCTTC
v_gene: TRBV7-9; j_gene: TRBJ2-1; d_gene: TRBD2; abundance: -; CDR3aa: CASSRAGLAGMYEQFF; CDR3nt: TGTGCCAGCAGCCGAGCCGGACTAGCGGGAATGTATGAGCAGTTCTTC
v_gene: TRBV5-1; j_gene: TRBJ1-2; d_gene: -; abundance: -; CDR3aa: CASSLRAGIGGYTF; CDR3nt: TGCGCCAGCAGCTTGCGGGCAGGGATAGGTGGCTACACCTTC
v_gene: TRBV7-3; j_gene: TRBJ1-1; d_gene: -; abundance: -; CDR3aa: CASSFQMNTEAFF; CDR3nt: TGTGCCAGCAGCTTTCAGATGAACACTGAAGCTTTCTTT